This TCR beta chain was captured in a study of cytomegalovirus exposure and HLA in healthy donors. Study details: Earlier findings included about 120 million unique TCR beta sequences obtained from some 180 million T cells. Researchers found that roughly 80% of 398 genotyped donors fell within the Caucasian-associated ancestry cluster.

The study ran its PCR with 60 Vbeta and 13 Jbeta primers. TCRdb keeps only in-frame clones here, not all; method: immunoSEQ multiplex PCR. The sample consists of approximately 110,000 clones, about 79% of them appearing once. This clone was detected once. V lost 8 bases, J lost 0 bases, and 17 bases lay in between. CDR1 is SNHLY and CDR2 is FYNNEI in the germline V gene. This CDR3 has 16 amino acids. The chain joins TRBV2 to TRBJ1-5; D might be TRBD1 (5 bases). This TCR was recovered from a man in his fifties in good health and CMV-seronegative. The sequenced sample consisted of PBMCs. CDR3 sequence: CASQFDRQLSNQPQHF. The CDR3 nucleotides read TGTGCCAGCCAATTCGACAGACAGCTTAGCAATCAGCCCCAGCATTTT.